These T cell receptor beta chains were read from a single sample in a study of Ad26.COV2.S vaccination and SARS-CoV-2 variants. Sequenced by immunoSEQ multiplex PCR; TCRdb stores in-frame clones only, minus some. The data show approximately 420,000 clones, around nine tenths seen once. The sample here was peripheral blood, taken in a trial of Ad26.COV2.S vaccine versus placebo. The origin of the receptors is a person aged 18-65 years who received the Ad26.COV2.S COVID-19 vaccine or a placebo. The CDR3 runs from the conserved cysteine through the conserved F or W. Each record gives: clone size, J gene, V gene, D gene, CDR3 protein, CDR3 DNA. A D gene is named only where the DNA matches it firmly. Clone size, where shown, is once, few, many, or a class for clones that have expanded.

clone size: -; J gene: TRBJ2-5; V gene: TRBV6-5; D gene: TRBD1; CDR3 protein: CASSYGSRGSETQYF; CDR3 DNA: TGTGCCAGCAGTTACGGCAGCAGGGGGTCAGAGACCCAGTACTTC
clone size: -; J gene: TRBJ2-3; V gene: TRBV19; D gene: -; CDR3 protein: CASSGTSTDTQYF; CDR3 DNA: TGTGCCAGTAGTGGAACTAGCACAGATACGCAGTATTTT
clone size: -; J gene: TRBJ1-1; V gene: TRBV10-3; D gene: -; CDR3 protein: CAIRSGSEAFF; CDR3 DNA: TGTGCCATCAGATCGGGGTCTGAAGCTTTCTTT
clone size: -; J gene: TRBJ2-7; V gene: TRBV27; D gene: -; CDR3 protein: CASSSSRQTYEQYF; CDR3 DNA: TGTGCCAGCAGTTCCTCTCGACAGACCTACGAGCAGTACTTC
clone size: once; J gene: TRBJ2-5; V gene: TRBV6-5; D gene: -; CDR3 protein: CASSYGHQETQYF; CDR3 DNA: TGTGCCAGCAGTTATGGACATCAAGAGACCCAGTACTTC
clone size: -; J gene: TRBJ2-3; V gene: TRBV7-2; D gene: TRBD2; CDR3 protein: CASSLSPGLVTDTQYF; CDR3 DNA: TGTGCCAGCAGCTTATCTCCGGGACTAGTCACAGATACGCAGTATTTT
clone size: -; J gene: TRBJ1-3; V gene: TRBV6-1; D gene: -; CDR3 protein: CASSEAGWENTIYF; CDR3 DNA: TGTGCCAGCAGTGAAGCAGGGTGGGAAAACACCATATATTTT
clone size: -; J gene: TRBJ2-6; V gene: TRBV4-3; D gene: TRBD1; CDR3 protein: CASSQNRGLWANVLTF; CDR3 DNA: TGCGCCAGCAGCCAAAACAGGGGGCTATGGGCCAACGTCCTGACTTTC
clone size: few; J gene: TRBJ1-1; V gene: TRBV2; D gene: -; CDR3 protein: CASSEVRALWAFF; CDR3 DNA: TGTGCCAGCAGTGAAGTAAGAGCACTGTGGGCTTTCTTT
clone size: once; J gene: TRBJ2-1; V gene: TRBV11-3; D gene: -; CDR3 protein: CASSLDRSSYNEQFF; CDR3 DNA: TGTGCCAGCAGCTTGGACCGAAGCTCCTACAATGAGCAGTTCTTC
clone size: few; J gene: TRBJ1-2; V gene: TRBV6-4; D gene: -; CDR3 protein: CASSIVEGAGYTF; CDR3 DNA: TGTGCCAGCAGTATTGTTGAAGGGGCCGGCTACACCTTC
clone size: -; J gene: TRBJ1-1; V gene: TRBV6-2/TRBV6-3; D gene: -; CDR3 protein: CASSHHGGVNTEAFF; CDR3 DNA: TGTGCCAGCAGTCACCATGGGGGGGTTAACACTGAAGCTTTCTTT
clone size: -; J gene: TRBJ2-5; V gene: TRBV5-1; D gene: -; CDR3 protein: CASSPGEGAQYF; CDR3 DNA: TGCGCCAGCAGCCCGGGCGAAGGGGCCCAGTACTTC
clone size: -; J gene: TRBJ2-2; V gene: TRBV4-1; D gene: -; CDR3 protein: CASSPRQGLEELFF; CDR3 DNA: TGCGCCAGCAGCCCCCGGCAGGGTTTGGAGGAGCTGTTTTTT
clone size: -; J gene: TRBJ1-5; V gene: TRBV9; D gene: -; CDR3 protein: CASSVGPGVSNQPQHF; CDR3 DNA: TGTGCCAGCAGCGTGGGTCCAGGGGTGAGCAATCAGCCCCAGCATTTT
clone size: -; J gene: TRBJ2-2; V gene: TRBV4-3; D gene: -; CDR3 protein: CASSQDLDPPVIANTGELFF; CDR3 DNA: TGCGCCAGCAGCCAAGATCTCGACCCCCCAGTTATCGCGAACACCGGGGAGCTGTTTTTT
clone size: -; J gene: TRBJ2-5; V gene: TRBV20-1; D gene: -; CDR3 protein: CSASLARSQYF; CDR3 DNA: TGCAGTGCTTCGCTAGCGAGGTCCCAGTACTTC
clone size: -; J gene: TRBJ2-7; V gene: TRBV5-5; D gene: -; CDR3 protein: CASSLGPGYEQYF; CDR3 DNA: TGTGCCAGCAGCTTGGGTCCGGGCTACGAGCAGTACTTC
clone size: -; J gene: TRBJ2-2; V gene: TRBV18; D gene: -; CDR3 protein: CASSPGQGGTGELFF; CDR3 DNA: TGTGCCAGCTCACCGGGACAAGGGGGCACCGGGGAGCTGTTTTTT
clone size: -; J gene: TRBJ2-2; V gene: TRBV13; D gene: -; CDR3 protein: CASSLWGTGELFF; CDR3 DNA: TGTGCCAGCAGCTTGTGGGGCACCGGGGAGCTGTTTTTT
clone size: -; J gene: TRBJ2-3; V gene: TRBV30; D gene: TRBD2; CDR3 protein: CAWSYGLAGVVDTQYF; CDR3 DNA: TGTGCCTGGAGTTACGGACTAGCGGGGGTGGTAGATACGCAGTATTTT
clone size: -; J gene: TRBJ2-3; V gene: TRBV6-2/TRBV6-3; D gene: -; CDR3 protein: CASSYLAADTQYF; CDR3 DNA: TGTGCCAGCAGTTACCTAGCCGCAGATACGCAGTATTTT
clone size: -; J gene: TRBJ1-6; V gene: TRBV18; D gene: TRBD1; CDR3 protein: CASSPPGQRDNSPLHF; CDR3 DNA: TGTGCCAGCTCACCACCGGGACAGAGAGATAATTCACCCCTCCACTTT
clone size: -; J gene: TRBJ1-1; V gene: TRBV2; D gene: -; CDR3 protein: CASSELIRDIYLNTEAFF; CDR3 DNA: TGTGCCAGCAGTGAACTCATTCGGGACATCTATCTGAACACTGAAGCTTTCTTT
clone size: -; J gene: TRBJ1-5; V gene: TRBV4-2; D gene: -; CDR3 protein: CASSQDGGNRGQPQHF; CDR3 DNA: TGTGCCAGCAGCCAAGATGGGGGGAATCGGGGTCAGCCCCAGCATTTT
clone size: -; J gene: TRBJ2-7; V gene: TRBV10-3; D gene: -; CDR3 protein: CAISGGDNYEQYF; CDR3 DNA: TGTGCCATCAGTGGTGGGGATAACTACGAGCAGTACTTC
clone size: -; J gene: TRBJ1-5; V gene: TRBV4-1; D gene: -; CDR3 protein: CASSQDWLVGNQPQHF; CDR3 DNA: TGCGCCAGCAGCCAAGATTGGCTGGTAGGCAATCAGCCCCAGCATTTT
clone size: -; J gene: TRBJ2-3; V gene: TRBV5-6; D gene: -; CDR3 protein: CASSLVRVTDTQYF; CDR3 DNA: TGTGCCAGCAGCTTGGTTAGGGTCACAGATACGCAGTATTTT
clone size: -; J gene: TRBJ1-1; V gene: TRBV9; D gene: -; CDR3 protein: CASSVGLGVYEAFF; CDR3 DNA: TGTGCCAGCAGCGTAGGACTCGGGGTCTATGAAGCTTTCTTT
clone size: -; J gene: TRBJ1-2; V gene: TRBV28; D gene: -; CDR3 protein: CASSLRGYGYTF; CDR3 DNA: TGTGCCAGCAGTCTCCGGGGGTATGGCTACACCTTC
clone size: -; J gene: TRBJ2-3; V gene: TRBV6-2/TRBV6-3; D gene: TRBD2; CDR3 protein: CASSYSKRGGRLDTQYF; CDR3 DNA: TGTGCCAGCAGTTACTCGAAGCGGGGGGGCCGACTGGATACGCAGTATTTT
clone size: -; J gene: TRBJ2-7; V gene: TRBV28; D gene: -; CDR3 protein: CASSLQAGAPREQYF; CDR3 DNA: TGTGCCAGCAGTTTACAAGCAGGGGCGCCTAGAGAGCAGTACTTC
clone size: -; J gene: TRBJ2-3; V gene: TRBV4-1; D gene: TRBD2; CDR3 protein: CASSQDPAGGPADTQYF; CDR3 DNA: TGCGCCAGCAGCCAAGATCCTGCGGGGGGGCCCGCAGATACGCAGTATTTT
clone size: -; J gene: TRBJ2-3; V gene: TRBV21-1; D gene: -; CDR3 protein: CAQLRLPGQTTDTQYF; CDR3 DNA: TGTGCCCAACTCCGCCTTCCGGGACAGACCACAGATACGCAGTATTTT
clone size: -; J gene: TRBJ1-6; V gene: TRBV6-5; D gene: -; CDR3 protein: CASTPTSEGSPLHF; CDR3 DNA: TGTGCCAGCACCCCCACGAGCGAGGGTTCACCCCTCCACTTT
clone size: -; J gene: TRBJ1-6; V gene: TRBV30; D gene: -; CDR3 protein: CAWTQRHSPLHF; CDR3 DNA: TGTGCCTGGACCCAGCGACACTCGCCCCTCCACTTT
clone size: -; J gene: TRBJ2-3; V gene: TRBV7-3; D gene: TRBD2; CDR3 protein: CASSFGGGPTDTQYF; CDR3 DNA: TGTGCCAGCAGCTTCGGCGGGGGGCCCACAGATACGCAGTATTTT
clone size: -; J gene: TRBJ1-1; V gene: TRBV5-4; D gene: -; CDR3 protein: CASSPDGGASTEAFF; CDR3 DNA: TGTGCCAGCAGCCCCGATGGGGGGGCGAGCACTGAAGCTTTCTTT
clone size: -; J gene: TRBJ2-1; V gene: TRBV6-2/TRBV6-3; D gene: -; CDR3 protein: CASSYQGGPLYEQFF; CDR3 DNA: TGTGCCAGCAGTTACCAGGGGGGGCCGCTCTATGAGCAGTTCTTC
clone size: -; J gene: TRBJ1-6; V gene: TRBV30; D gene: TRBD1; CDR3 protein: CAWTWTGDNSPLHF; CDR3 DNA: TGTGCCTGGACCTGGACAGGGGATAATTCACCCCTCCACTTT
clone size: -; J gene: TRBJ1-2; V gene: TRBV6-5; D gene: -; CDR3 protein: CASSYSGAQMYGYTF; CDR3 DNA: TGTGCCAGCAGTTACTCGGGGGCCCAGATGTATGGCTACACCTTC
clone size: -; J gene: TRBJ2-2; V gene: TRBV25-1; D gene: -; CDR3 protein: CASSESLGAQNTGELFF; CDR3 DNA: TGTGCCAGCAGTGAATCCTTAGGGGCGCAGAACACCGGGGAGCTGTTTTTT
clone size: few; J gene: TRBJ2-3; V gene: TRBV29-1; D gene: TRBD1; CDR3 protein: CSGRTGEGPDTQYF; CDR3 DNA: TGCAGCGGCAGGACAGGGGAGGGCCCAGATACGCAGTATTTT
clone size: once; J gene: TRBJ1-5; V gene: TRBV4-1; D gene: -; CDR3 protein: CASSQGGVEGINQPQHF; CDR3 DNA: TGCGCCAGCAGCCAAGGGGGGGTTGAGGGGATAAATCAGCCCCAGCATTTT
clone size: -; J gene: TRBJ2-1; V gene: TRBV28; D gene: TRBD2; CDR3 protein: CASSETSGGTNNEQFF; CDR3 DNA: TGTGCCAGCAGTGAGACTAGCGGGGGGACGAACAATGAGCAGTTCTTC
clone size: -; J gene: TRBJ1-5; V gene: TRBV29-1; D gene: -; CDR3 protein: CSVLGGGGNQPQHF; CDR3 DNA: TGCAGCGTTCTCGGTGGGGGTGGCAATCAGCCCCAGCATTTT
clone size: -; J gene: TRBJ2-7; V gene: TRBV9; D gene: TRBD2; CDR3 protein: CASSVGLAGGVPPYYEQYF; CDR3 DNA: TGTGCCAGCAGCGTAGGTCTAGCGGGGGGAGTTCCGCCGTACTACGAGCAGTACTTC
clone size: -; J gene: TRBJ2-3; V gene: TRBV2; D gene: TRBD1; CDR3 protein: CASSAGPTGGDTQYF; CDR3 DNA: TGTGCCAGCAGCGCCGGCCCGACAGGGGGCGATACGCAGTATTTT
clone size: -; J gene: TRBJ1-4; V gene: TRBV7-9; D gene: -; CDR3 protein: CASSGADKVPTYPTNEKLFF; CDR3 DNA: TGTGCCAGCAGCGGGGCGGACAAGGTCCCAACCTACCCAACTAATGAAAAACTGTTTTTT
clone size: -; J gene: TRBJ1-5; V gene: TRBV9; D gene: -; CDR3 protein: CASSVEGQRNQPQHF; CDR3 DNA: TGTGCCAGCAGCGTAGAGGGACAAAGGAATCAGCCCCAGCATTTT
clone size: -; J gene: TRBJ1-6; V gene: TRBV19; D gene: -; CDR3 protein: CASSPDGAYSPLHF; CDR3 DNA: TGTGCCAGTAGTCCGGACGGAGCTTATTCACCCCTCCACTTT